This entry describes one T cell receptor (beta chain). As yet, its antigen is unknown. V was trimmed by 2 bases and J by 6 bases, leaving 8 bases between them. CDR3 length equals 13 residues. The V gene's germline CDR1 is MNHEY and CDR2 SVGAGI. During the collection period, no donor immune events like infections were recorded. This entry belongs to a study of identifying expanded T cells in peripheral blood. Study-wide findings and caveats: About 1.2 clones differed between technical replicates, versus around 16 and 19 over time. Clone count variance between roughly 2-week samples rose with total template count.

Some clones are missing from TCRdb's copy, which holds only in-frame ones; the method was immunoSEQ multiplex PCR. This table has 75,000 to 100,000 clones, 89% appearing once. The chain employs TRBV6-5 and TRBJ1-5; D is uncertain. The specimen sequenced was blood. The clonotype originates from a person between 18 and 75 years old in good health. The CDR3 nucleotides read TGTGCCAGCAGTTACCAGCGTGGTCAGCCCCAGCATTTT. It yields the protein CASSYQRGQPQHF.